The present T cell receptor (beta chain) was sequenced within a study of shared clonotypes between healthy human individuals (TCRdb year 2020). Some background on the complete study: A few men and a couple of women, aged 18 to 49 years, made up the cohort. For each donor, three plates each were used for CD4 naive and CD4 memory, two plates were used for CD8 naive, and one plate was used for CD8 memory. To estimate repertoire size and how much clonotypes are shared between individuals, the study performed deep sequencing of blood TCR repertoires from roughly five healthy adults. Libraries were prepared and TCR repertoires were sequenced by different laboratories using diverse techniques, in order to increase sequencing depth and limit assay-specific biases. Per donor, leukapheresis produced somewhere between about 0.9 and 10 billion PBMCs.

The count of this clone is one. Its antigen is not yet known. No clone much larger than this one lies a single base away; base qualities are absent. TCR CDR3 regions were amplified from genomic DNA by multiplex PCR using the deep immunoSEQ assay. For each cell subset, the extracted genomic DNA was distributed evenly across all wells of several immunoSEQ 96-well plates, and each plate served as one replicate. For sorted subsets, roughly 200 ng of genomic DNA, equivalent to 25,000 to 30,000 T cell genomes, went into each replicate PCR. Purified libraries were quantified with a Qubit 3.0 fluorometer, sized on a Bioanalyzer 2100, and re-quantified with the KAPA Library Quantification kit. Each immunoSEQ 96-well plate was sequenced on its own single-read 150-cycle Illumina NextSeq 550 flow cell. Under the source paper's analysis protocol: Because the immunoSEQ output held only junctional sequences and lacked quality scores, the filtering could not match the filtering applied to full-length reads. To assign V/J genes and CDR3, sequences were annotated using PyIR, a Python wrapper for IgBLAST v1.9, with IMGT germline references. Any read was removed if the V/J assignment was weak (E-value above 1e-6), the CDR3 was missing, or the read contained stop codons, out-of-frame junctions, or ambiguous translated residues. V3J clonotypes were defined as sequences sharing the same inferred V gene, J gene, and CDR3 amino acid sequence. Percentage overlap between repertoires was computed as shared unique clonotypes divided by the size of the smaller repertoire. RTK rarefaction, the Chao1 estimator, and Recon v2.1 estimates of unobserved clonotypes were used to assess repertoire richness. Generation probabilities for all TCRbeta clonotypes obtained by the gDNA method from a handful of donors were computed using OLGA. TCRdb obtained this table from immuneACCESS and retained in-frame rearrangements with V and J assigned. These tables miss some clones; where compared with another copy, unresolved V genes account for less than half of the shortfall, and the remainder is unexplained. V, J and clone size reflect that table, while D and trimming were determined from the DNA. This sample comprises roughly 2,300,000 clones, under 95% of them detected only once. The ten largest clones represent approximately 0.39% of the sample.

The donors were healthy, HIV-negative adults with no recently reported acute infections or vaccinations. Only Caucasian adults living in Nashville, Tennessee, USA were represented among the donors. CD4+ T cells were enriched through magnetic negative selection, after which naive cells were positively selected on CD45RA and the remaining negative fraction served as the memory subset. After blood collection by leukapheresis, PBMCs were isolated using Ficoll-Histopaque density gradient centrifugation and then cryopreserved in the vapor phase of liquid nitrogen. Analytical flow cytometry was used to check the purity and quantity of every magnetically sorted T cell population. Each sorted fraction had its genomic DNA isolated and then quantified by UV absorbance on a Nanodrop 2000c. Including the terminal cysteine and phenylalanine, the CDR3 comprises 15 residues. Only CDR3 DNA is held: 45 bases, read in frame from base 1. V is pruned by 3 bases and J by 8 bases, leaving 9 bases of the junction without a gene match. CDR1 LNHNV and CDR2 YYDKDF are derived from the germline V gene (reference sequence).

What the study reported, not specific to this receptor: Compared with non-shared clonotypes, clonotypes shared by all four sorted-subset donors had higher generation probabilities. Because the study included only a small number of donors, the genetic and exposure-history diversity represented was limited. Pairwise subsampling led to the expectation that sequencing depth would affect the degree of clonotype sharing among donors. Estimated clonotype richness was generally larger for naive than for memory subsets. Around 5% of naive CD4, 3.5% of naive CD8, 2% to 2.5% of memory CD4, and less than 0.45% of memory CD8 clonotypes were shared across several donors. Only blood was sampled, and tissue TCR repertoires likely differ from those in blood. Incomplete sequencing was indicated by rarefaction of sorted-subset datasets, despite the large sequencing depth.

The TCR comes from a man aged 18 to 29 in good health. Some clones in this sample may be carry-over from other donors' samples. The rearrangement combines TRBV15 with TRBJ2-1, and TRBD2 aligns with 8 junction nucleotides. The sample consisted of naive CD4+ T cells from PBMCs. The cell subset or site label here, explained by the study, means: CD45RA+ positively selected. The nucleotide sequence is given as TGTGCCACCAGCAGGCCGGGACTAGTAGGCTATGAGCAGTTCTTC. This codes for CATSRPGLVGYEQFF.